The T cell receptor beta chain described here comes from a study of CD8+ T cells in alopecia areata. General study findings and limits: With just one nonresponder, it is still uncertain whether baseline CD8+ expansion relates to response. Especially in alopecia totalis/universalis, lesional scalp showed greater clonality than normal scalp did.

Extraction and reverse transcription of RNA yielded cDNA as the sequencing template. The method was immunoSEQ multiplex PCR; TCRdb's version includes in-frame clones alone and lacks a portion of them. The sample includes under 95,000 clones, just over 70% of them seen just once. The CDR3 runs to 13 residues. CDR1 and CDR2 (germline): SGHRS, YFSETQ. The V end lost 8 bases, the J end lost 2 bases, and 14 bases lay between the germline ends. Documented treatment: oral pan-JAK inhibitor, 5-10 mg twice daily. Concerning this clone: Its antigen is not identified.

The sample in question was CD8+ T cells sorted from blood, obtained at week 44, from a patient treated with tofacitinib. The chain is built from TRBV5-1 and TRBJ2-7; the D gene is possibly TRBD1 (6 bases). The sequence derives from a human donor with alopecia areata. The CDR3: CASRQQGAYEQYF. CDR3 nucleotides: TGCGCCAGTAGGCAACAGGGTGCCTACGAGCAGTACTTC.